Many counts were recorded for the clone carrying this T cell receptor (beta chain). The sample is drawn from a study of T cells in Graves' hyperthyroidism and ophthalmopathy. About the research overall: At the time of initial diagnosis and before any treatment, peripheral blood was collected.

The definition of stable Graves' hyperthyroidism was no ophthalmopathy progression within 18 months. Germline assignment: CDR1 SNHLY and CDR2 FYNNEI. This CDR3 contains 13 residues. Trimming cost V 6 bases and J 3 bases, with 12 bases left between them. Amplified TCR beta CDR3 regions derived from RNA transcripts. TCR CDR3 regions were first amplified by RT-PCR with HTBI primers. MiXCR was run by TCRdb on the multiplex PCR reads, yielding one entry per CDR3 protein. This sample has about 210,000 distinct CDR3 sequences, with approximately 17% found just once. This receptor was identified in a man over 45 with Graves' hyperthyroidism. The rearrangement uses TRBV2 and TRBJ2-7; D is ambiguous. Source material: blood. For the CDR3, the DNA is TGTGCCAGCAGGGGTGAAGCCGGCTACGAGCAGTACTTC. Translation gives CASRGEAGYEQYF.